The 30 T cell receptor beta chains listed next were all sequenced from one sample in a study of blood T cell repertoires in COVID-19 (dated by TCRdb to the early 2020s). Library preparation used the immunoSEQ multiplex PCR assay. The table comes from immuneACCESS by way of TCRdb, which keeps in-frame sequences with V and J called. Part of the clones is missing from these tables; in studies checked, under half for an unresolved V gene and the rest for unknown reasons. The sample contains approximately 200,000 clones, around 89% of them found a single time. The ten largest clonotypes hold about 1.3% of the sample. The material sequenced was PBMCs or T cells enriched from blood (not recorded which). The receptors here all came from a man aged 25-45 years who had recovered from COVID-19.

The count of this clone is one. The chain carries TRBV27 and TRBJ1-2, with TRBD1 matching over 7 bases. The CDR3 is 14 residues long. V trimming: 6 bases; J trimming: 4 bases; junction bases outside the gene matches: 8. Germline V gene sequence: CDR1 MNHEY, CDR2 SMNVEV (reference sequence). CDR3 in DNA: TGTGCCAGCAGAAAGACCGGGACAGTCTATGGCTACACCTTC. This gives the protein CASRKTGTVYGYTF.

Here the CDR3 DNA reads TGTGCCAGCAGCGTAGGCGGGGGGGCGTTAGATGAGCAGTTCTTC. This codes for CASSVGGGALDEQFF. The rearrangement uses TRBV9 and TRBJ2-1; 9 bases line up with TRBD2. The germline gives CDR1 SGDLS, CDR2 YYNGEE. The length of the CDR3 is 15 residues. V lost 0 bases, J lost 8 bases, and 6 bases stayed unmatched.

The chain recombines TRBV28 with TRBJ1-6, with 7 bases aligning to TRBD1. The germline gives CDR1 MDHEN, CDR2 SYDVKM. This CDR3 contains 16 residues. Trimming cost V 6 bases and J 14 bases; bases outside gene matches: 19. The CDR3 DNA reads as TGTGCCAGCAGCCCAACGACAGGGCCCCTCGGGTCGTCCCTCCACTTT. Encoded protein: CASSPTTGPLGSSLHF.

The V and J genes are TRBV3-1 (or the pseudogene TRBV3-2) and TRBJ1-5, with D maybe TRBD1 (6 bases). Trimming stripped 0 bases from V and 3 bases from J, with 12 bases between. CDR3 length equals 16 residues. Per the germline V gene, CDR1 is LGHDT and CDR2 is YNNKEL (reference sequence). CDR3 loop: CASSQDGGGANQPQHF. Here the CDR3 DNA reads TGTGCCAGCAGCCAAGATGGCGGGGGCGCCAATCAGCCCCAGCATTTT.

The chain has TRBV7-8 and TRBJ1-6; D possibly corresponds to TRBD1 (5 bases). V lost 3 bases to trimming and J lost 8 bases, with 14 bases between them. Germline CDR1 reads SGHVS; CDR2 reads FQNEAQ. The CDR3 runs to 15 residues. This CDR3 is CASSLRGKGDSPLHF. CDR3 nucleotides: TGTGCCAGCAGCTTGCGTGGGAAAGGGGATTCACCCCTCCACTTT.

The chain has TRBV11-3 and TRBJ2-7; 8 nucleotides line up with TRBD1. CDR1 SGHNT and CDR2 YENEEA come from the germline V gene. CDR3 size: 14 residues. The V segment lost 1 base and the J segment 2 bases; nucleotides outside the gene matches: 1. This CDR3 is CASSLGTGTYEQYF. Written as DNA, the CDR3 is TGTGCCAGCAGCTTAGGGACAGGGACCTACGAGCAGTACTTC.

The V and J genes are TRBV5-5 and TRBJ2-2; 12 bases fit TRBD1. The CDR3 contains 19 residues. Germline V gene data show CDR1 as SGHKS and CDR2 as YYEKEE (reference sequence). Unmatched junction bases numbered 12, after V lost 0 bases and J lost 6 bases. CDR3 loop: CASSLESPGQGARSGELFF. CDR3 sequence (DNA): TGTGCCAGCAGCTTGGAATCCCCGGGACAGGGGGCTAGATCCGGGGAGCTGTTTTTT.

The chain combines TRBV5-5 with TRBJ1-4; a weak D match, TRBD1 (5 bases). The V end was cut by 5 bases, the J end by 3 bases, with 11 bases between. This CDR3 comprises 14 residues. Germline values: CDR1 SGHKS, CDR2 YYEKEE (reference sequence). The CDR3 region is CASRRGTANEKLFF. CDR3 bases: TGTGCCAGCAGACGGGGGACGGCTAATGAAAAACTGTTTTTT.

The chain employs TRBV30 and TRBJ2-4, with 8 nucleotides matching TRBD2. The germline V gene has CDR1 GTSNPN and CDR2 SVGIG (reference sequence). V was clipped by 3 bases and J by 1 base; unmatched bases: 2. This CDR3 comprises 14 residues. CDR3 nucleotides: TGTGCCTGGAGAGCTAGCGGGGCCAAAAACATTCAGTACTTC. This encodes CAWRASGAKNIQYF.

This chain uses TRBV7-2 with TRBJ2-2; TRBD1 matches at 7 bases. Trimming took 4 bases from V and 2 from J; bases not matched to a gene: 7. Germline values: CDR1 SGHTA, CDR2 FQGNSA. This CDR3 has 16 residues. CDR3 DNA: TGTGCCAGCAGCTCCCGACGGACAGGAAACACCGGGGAGCTGTTTTTT. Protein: CASSSRRTGNTGELFF.

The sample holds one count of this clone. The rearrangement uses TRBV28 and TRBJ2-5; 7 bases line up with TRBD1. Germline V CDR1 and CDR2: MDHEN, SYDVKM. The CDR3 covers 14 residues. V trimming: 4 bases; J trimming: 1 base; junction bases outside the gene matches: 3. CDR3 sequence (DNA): TGTGCCAGCAGTTGGGACAGCAGCCAAGAGACCCAGTACTTC. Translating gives CASSWDSSQETQYF. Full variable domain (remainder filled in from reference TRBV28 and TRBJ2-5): DVKVTQSSRYLVKRTGEKVFLECVQDMDHENMFWYRQDPGLGLRLIYFSYDVKMKEKGDIPEGYSVSREKKERFSLILESASTNQTSMYLCASSWDSSQETQYFGPGTRLLVL.

The CDR3 protein is CASSAWDKDQPQHF. In DNA form, the CDR3 reads TGTGCCAGCAGCGCCTGGGACAAGGATCAGCCCCAGCATTTT. The V gene is TRBV9, the J gene TRBJ1-5; perhaps TRBD1 as D (6 bases). Germline V gene lookup returns CDR1 SGDLS and CDR2 YYNGEE. With 3 bases removed from V and 5 bases from J, the gap between germline ends came to 12 bases. The CDR3 has 14 amino acids.

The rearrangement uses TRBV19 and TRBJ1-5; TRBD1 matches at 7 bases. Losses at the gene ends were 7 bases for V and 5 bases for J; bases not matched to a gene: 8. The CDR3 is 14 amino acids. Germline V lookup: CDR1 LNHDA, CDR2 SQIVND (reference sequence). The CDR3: CASNDREAYQPQHF. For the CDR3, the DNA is TGTGCCAGTAACGACAGGGAGGCATATCAGCCCCAGCATTTT.

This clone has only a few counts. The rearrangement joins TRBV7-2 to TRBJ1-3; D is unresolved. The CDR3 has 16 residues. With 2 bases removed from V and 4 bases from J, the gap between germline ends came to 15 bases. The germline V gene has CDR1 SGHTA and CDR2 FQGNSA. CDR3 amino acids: CASSLFSQYTGNTIYF. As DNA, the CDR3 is TGTGCCAGCAGCTTATTTTCCCAGTATACCGGAAACACCATATATTTT.

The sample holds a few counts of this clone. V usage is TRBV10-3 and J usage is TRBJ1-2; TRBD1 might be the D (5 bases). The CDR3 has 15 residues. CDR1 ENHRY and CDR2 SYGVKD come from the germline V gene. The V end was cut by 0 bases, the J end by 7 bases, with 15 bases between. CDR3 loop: CAISESSPAGGGYTF. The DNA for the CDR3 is TGTGCCATCAGTGAGTCCAGCCCGGCGGGGGGTGGCTACACCTTC.

The CDR3 loop is CSGLEPYNEQFF. The DNA for the CDR3 is TGCAGCGGGCTAGAACCATACAATGAGCAGTTCTTC. This chain uses TRBV29-1 with TRBJ2-1; D ambiguous. Trimming removed 7 bases from V and 4 bases from J, with 11 bases in between. Germline lookup yields CDR1 SQVTM and CDR2 ANQGSEA. The CDR3 is made up of 12 amino acids.

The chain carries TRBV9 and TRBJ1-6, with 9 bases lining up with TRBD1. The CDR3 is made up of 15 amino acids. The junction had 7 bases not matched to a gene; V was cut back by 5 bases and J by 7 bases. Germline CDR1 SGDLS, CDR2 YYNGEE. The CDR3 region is CASRAGQGHNSPLHF. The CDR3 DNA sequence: TGTGCCAGCAGGGCGGGACAGGGACACAATTCACCCCTCCACTTT. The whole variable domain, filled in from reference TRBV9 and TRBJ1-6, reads DSGVTQTPKHLITATGQRVTLRCSPRSGDLSVYWYQQSLDQGLQFLIQYYNGEERAKGNILERFSAQQFPDLHSELNLSSLELGDSALYFCASRAGQGHNSPLHFGNGTRLTVT.

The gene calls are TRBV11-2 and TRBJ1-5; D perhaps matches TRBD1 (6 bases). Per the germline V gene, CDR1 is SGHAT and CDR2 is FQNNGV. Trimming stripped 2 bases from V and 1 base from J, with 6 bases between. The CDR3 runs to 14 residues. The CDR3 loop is CASSLQGSNQPQHF. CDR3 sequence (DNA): TGTGCCAGCAGCTTACAGGGGAGCAATCAGCCCCAGCATTTT.

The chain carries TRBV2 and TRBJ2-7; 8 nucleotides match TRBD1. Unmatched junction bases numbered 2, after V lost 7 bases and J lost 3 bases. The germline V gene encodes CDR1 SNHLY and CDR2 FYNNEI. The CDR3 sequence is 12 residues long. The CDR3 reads CASTDRDYEQYF. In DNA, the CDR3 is TGTGCCAGCACGGACAGGGACTACGAGCAGTACTTC. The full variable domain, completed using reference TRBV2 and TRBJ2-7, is EPEVTQTPSHQVTQMGQEVILRCVPISNHLYFYWYRQILGQKVEFLVSFYNNEISEKSEIFDDQFSVERPDGSNFTLKIRSTKLEDSAMYFCASTDRDYEQYFGPGTRLTVT.

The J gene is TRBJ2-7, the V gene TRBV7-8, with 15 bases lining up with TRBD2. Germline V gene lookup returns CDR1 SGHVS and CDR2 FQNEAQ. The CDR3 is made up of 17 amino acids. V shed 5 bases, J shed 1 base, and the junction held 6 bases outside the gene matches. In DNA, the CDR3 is TGTGCCAGCAGCCCCGGGACTAGCGGGGGGCCGTCCTACGAGCAGTACTTC. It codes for CASSPGTSGGPSYEQYF.

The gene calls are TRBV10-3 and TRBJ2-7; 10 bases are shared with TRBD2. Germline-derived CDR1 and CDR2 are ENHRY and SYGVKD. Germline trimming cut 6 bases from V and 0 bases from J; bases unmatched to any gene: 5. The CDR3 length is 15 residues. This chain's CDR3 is CAIRDLAGVSYEQYF. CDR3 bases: TGTGCCATCAGAGACCTAGCGGGGGTCTCCTACGAGCAGTACTTC.

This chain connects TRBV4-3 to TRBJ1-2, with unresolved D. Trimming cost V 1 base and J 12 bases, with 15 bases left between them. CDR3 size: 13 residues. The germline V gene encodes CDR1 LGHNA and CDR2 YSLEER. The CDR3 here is CASSQVTQATHTF. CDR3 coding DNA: TGCGCCAGCAGCCAAGTGACCCAAGCGACCCACACCTTC.

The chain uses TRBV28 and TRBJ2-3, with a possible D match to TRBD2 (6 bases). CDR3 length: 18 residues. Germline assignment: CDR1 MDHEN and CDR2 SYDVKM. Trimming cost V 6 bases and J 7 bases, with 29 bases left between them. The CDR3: CASSPGQRELMTSNTQYF. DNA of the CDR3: TGTGCCAGCAGCCCCGGTCAACGGGAGCTCATGACCTCTAATACGCAGTATTTT. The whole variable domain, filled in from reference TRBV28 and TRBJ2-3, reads DVKVTQSSRYLVKRTGEKVFLECVQDMDHENMFWYRQDPGLGLRLIYFSYDVKMKEKGDIPEGYSVSREKKERFSLILESASTNQTSMYLCASSPGQRELMTSNTQYFGPGTRLTVL.

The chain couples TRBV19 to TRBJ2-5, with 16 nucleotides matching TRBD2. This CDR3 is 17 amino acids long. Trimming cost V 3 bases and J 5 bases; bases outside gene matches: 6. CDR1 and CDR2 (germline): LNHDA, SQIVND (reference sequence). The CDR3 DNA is TGTGCCAGTAGTATGGGGACTAGCGGGGGGGCGCGGGAGACCCAGTACTTC. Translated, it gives CASSMGTSGGARETQYF.

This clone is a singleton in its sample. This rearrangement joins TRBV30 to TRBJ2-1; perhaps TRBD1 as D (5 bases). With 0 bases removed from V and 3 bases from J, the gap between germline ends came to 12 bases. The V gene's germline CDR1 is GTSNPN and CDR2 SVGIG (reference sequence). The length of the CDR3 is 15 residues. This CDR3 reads CAWSVGQGYYNEQFF. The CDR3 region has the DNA TGTGCCTGGAGTGTCGGCCAGGGTTACTACAATGAGCAGTTCTTC.

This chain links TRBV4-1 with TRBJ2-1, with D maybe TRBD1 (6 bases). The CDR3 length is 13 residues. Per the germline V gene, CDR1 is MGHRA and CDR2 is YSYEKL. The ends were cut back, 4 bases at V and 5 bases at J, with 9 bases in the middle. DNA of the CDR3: TGCGCCAGCAGCCCCAGGGGAGACAATGAGCAGTTCTTC. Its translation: CASSPRGDNEQFF.

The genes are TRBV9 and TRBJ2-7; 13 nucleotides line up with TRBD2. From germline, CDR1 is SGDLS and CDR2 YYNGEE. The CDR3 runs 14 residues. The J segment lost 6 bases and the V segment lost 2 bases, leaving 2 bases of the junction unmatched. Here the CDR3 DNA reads TGTGCCAGCAGCGTTACTAGCGGGGGGGCCGAGCAGTACTTC. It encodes CASSVTSGGAEQYF.

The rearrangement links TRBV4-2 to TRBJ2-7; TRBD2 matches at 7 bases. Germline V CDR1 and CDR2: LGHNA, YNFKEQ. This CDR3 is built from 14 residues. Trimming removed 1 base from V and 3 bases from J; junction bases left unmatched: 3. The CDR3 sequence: CASSQGGGGYEQYF. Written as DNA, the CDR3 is TGTGCCAGCAGCCAAGGAGGCGGGGGCTACGAGCAGTACTTC.

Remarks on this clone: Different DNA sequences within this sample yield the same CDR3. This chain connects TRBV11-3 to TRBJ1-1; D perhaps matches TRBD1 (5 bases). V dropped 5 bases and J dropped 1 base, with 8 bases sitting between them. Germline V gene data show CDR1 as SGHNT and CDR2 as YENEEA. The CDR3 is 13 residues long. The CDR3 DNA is TGTGCCAGCAGCCCTACAGGGAACACTGAAGCTTTCTTT. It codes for CASSPTGNTEAFF.

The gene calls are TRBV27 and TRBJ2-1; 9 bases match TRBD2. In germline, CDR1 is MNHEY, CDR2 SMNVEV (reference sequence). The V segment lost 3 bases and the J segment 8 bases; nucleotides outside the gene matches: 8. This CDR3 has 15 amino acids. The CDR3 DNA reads TGTGCCAGCAGTTTCGTGATAGCGGGAGAAGATGAGCAGTTCTTC. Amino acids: CASSFVIAGEDEQFF.